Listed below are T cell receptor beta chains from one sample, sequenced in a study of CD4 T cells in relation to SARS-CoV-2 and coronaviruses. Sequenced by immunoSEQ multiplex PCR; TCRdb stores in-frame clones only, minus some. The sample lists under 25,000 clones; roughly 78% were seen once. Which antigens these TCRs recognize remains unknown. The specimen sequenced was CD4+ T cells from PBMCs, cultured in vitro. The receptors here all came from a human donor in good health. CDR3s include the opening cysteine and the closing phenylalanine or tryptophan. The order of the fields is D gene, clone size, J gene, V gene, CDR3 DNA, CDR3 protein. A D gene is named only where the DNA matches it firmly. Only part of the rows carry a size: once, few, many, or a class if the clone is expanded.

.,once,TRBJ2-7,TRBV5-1,TGCGCCAGCAGCTTAAGGGACGGATTATACGAGCAGTACTTC,CASSLRDGLYEQYF
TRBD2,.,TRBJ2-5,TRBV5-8,TGTGCCAGCAGCTTGGGGGGGCTAGCGGGCATGTTCGAGACCCAGTACTTC,CASSLGGLAGMFETQYF
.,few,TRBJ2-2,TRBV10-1,TGCGCCAGCAGTGAGTCAACGGGAGCTACCGGGGAGCTGTTTTTT,CASSESTGATGELFF
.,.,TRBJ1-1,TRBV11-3,TGTGCCAGCAGCCCCGGCAGGGGCAAACCTATGAACACTGAAGCTTTCTTT,CASSPGRGKPMNTEAFF
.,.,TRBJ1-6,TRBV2,TGTGCCAGCAGTGACGTCAAGAATTATAATTCACCCCTCCACTTT,CASSDVKNYNSPLHF
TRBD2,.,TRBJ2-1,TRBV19,TGTGCCAGTAGGACTAGCGGGAGGAGCTCCTACAATGAGCAGTTCTTC,CASRTSGRSSYNEQFF
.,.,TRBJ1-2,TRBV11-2,TGTGCCACCTCCATGGGGGGTGTTCAGGTCTCGAGGTTTTATGGCTACACCTTC,CATSMGGVQVSRFYGYTF
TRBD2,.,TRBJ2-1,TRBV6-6,TGTGCCAGCAGTTACGCGGGGGTATACAATGAGCAGTTCTTC,CASSYAGVYNEQFF
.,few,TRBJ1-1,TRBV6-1,TGTGCCAGCAGTGAGCAGGTGGGAAGATTCATGAACACTGAAGCTTTCTTT,CASSEQVGRFMNTEAFF
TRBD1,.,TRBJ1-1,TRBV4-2,TGTGCCAGCAGCCAAGGAGCGCGACAGGGCGTTTCCACTGAAGCTTTCTTT,CASSQGARQGVSTEAFF
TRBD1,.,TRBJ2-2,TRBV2,TGTGCCAGCACCCGGACAGGGAACACCGGGGAGCTGTTTTTT,CASTRTGNTGELFF
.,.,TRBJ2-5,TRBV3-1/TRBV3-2,TGTGCCAGCAGCCAAGAGGGACGGAAAGAGACCCAGTACTTC,CASSQEGRKETQYF
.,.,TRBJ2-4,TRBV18,TGTGCCAGCTCACTCGGGGGCCACCTCTACTTC,CASSLGGHLYF
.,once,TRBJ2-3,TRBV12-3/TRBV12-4,TGTGCCAGCAGTTTTTCAGATACGCAGTATTTT,CASSFSDTQYF
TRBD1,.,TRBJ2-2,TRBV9,TGTGCCAGCACGATCGGGACAGGGCTATTAACCGGGGAGCTGTTTTTT,CASTIGTGLLTGELFF
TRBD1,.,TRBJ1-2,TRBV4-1,TGCGCCAGCAGCCAAGTTCAGGGGGTGGACTATGGCTACACCTTC,CASSQVQGVDYGYTF
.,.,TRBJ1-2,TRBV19,TGTGCCAGTATAAGAAGGACAGATTCGGGGATGTCTGGCTACACCTTC,CASIRRTDSGMSGYTF
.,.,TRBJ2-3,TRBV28,TGTGCCAGCAGTTCATACCTAGTACAGGAGAAGTACACAGATACGCAGTATTTT,CASSSYLVQEKYTDTQYF
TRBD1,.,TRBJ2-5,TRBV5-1,TGCGCCAGCAGCTTGGAGGGACAGGGCTCGGAGACCCAGTACTTC,CASSLEGQGSETQYF
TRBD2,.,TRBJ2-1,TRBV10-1,TGCGCCAGCAGTGAGCCGACGACTAGCGGGATCGGCTCCTACAATGAGCAGTTCTTC,CASSEPTTSGIGSYNEQFF
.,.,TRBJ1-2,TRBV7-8,TGTGCCAGCAGCTTACCAGCTAACCGCGGGACGCCAAGAAGGAACTATGGCTACACCTTC,CASSLPANRGTPRRNYGYTF
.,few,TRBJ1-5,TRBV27,TGTGCCAGCACCACATCTTGGGGGAGCAATCAGCCCCAGCATTTT,CASTTSWGSNQPQHF
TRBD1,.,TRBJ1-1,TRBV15,TGTGCCACCAGCTATATGACAGGGACCACTGAAGCTTTCTTT,CATSYMTGTTEAFF
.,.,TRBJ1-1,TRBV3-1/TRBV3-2,TGTGCCAGCAGCCAAGCCGCGGCGAACACTGAAGCTTTCTTT,CASSQAAANTEAFF
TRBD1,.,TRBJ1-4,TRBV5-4,TGTGCCAGCAGCGGAGGCCTCACAGGGGCAAATGAAAAACTGTTTTTT,CASSGGLTGANEKLFF
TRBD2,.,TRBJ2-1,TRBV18,TGTGCCAGCTCAGCCGGGACTAGCGTATACTCCTACAATGAGCAGTTCTTC,CASSAGTSVYSYNEQFF
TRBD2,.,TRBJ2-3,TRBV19,TGTGCCAGTAGTATCCGCCGTCTAGGGAGCGGGGCAGATACGCAGTATTTT,CASSIRRLGSGADTQYF
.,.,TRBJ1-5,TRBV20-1,TGCAGTGCTAGTTGGGTAAACAATCAGCCCCAGCATTTT,CSASWVNNQPQHF
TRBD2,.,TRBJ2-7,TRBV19,TGTGCCAGTAGTGAGGGGGGCGGGAGGATCTACGAGCAGTACTTC,CASSEGGGRIYEQYF
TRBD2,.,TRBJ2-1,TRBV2,TGTGCCAGCAGTGAACGTCGAGCGGGAGGGCCGAATGAGCAGTTCTTC,CASSERRAGGPNEQFF
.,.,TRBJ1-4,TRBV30,TGTGCCGGTACGGGAGACCCTGGGCCCCGGGATGAAAAACTGTTTTTT,CAGTGDPGPRDEKLFF
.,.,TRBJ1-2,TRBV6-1,TGTGCCAGCAGTGAACCCGGGGCCTACTATGGCTACACCTTC,CASSEPGAYYGYTF
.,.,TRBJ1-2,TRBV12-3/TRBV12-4,TGTGCCAGCAGTGAAGCCTTAAACTATGGCTACACCTTC,CASSEALNYGYTF
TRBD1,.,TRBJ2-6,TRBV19,TGTGCCAGTAGTACCTCGGGACAGGGCCAGTCTGGGGCCAACGTCCTGACTTTC,CASSTSGQGQSGANVLTF
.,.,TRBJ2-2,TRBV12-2,TGTGCAAGTCGCTTAGGGGGACAGGGGGCGCGAACCGGGGAGCTGTTTTTT,CASRLGGQGARTGELFF
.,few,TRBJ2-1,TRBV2,TGTGCCAGCAGTGAAAAGGGATACAATGAGCAGTTCTTC,CASSEKGYNEQFF
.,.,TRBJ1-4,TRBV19,TGTGCCAGTACCCCGGCCCGCGGGACACACGAGATTGCAACTAATGAAAAACTGTTTTTT,CASTPARGTHEIATNEKLFF
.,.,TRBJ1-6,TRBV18,TGTGCCAGCTCACCCAGCACAGCCGATAATTCACCCCTCCACTTT,CASSPSTADNSPLHF
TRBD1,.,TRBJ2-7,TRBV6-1,TGTGCCAGCAGTGAAGACGGGACAGGGGGTTACGAGCAGTACTTC,CASSEDGTGGYEQYF
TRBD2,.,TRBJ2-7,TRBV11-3,TGTGCCAGCAGCTTCACCCTTAGCGGGAGTAGGAACGAGCAGTACTTC,CASSFTLSGSRNEQYF
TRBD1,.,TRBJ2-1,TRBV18,TGTGCCAGCTCACCGGGACAGGGCCAGGTCAATGAGCAGTTCTTC,CASSPGQGQVNEQFF
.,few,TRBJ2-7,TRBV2,TGTGCCAGCAGTGAGGAGGGCTACGAGCAGTACTTC,CASSEEGYEQYF
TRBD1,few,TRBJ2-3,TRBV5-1,TGCGCCAGCAGCACCGGGACAGCCACTAGCACAGATACGCAGTATTTT,CASSTGTATSTDTQYF